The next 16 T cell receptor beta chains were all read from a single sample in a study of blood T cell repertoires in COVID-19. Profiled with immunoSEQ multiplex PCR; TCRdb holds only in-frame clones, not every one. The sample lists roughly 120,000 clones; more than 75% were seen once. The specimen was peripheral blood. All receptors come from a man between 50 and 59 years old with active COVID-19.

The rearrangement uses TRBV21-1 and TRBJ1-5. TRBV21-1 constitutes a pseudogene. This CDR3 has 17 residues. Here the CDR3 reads CASSKGDFGEPNQPQHF. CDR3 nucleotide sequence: TGTGCCAGCAGCAAAGGAGACTTCGGGGAACCCAATCAGCCCCAGCATTTT.

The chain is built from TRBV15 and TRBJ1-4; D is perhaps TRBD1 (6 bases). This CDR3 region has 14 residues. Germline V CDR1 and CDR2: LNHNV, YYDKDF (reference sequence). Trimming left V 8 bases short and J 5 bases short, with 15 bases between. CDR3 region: CATRSQGKNEKLFF. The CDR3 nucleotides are TGTGCCACCCGATCCCAGGGGAAGAATGAAAAACTGTTTTTT.

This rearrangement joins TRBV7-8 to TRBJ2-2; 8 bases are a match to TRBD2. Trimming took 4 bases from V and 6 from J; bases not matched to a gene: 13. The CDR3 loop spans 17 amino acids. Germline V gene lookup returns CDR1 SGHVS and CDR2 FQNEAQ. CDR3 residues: CASSSLPSGGFSGELFF. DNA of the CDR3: TGTGCCAGCAGCTCTCTTCCCAGCGGGGGTTTTTCCGGGGAGCTGTTTTTT.

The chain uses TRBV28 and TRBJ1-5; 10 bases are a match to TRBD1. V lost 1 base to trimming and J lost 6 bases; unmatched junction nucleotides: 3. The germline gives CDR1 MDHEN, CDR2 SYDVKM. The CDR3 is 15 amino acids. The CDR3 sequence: CASSLSGQGSQPQHF. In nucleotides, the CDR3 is TGTGCCAGCAGTTTATCGGGACAGGGGAGTCAGCCCCAGCATTTT.

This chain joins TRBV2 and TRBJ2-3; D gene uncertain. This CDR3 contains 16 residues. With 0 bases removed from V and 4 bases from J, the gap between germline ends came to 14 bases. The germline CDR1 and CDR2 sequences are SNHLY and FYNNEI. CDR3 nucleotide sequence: TGTGCCAGCAGTGAAGCCGCGCCCCCTGTTTCAGATACGCAGTATTTT. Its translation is CASSEAAPPVSDTQYF. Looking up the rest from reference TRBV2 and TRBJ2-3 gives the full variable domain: EPEVTQTPSHQVTQMGQEVILRCVPISNHLYFYWYRQILGQKVEFLVSFYNNEISEKSEIFDDQFSVERPDGSNFTLKIRSTKLEDSAMYFCASSEAAPPVSDTQYFGPGTRLTVL.

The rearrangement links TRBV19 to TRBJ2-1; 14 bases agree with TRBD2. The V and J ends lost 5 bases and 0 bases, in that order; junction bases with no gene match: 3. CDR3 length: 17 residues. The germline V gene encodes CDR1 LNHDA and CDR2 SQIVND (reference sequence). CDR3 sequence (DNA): TGTGCCAGTAGTGACGGGACTAGCGGGAGCTCCTACAATGAGCAGTTCTTC. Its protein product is CASSDGTSGSSYNEQFF.

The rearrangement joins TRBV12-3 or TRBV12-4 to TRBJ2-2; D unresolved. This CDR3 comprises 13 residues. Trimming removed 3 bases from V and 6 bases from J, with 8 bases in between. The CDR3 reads CASSFSPPGELFF. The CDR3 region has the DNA TGTGCCAGCAGTTTTAGTCCCCCCGGGGAGCTGTTTTTT.

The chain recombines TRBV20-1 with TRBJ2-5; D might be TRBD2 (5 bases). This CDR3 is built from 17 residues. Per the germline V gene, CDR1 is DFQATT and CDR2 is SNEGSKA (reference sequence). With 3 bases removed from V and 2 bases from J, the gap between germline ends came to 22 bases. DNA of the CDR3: TGCAGTGCTAGTCAAACGAGCCGGGTATGGGAGCAAGAGACCCAGTACTTC. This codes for CSASQTSRVWEQETQYF.

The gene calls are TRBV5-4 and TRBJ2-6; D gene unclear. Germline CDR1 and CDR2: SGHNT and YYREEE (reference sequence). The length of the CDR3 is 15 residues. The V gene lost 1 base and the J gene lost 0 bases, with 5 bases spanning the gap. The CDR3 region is CASSLLYSGANVLTF. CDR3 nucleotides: TGTGCCAGCAGCTTGTTGTACTCTGGGGCCAACGTCCTGACTTTC.

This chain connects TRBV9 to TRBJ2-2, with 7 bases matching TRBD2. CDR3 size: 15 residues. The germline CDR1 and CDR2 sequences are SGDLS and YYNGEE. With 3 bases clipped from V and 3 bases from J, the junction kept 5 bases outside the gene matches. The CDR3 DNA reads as TGTGCCAGCAGCGCCGGGGGGTGGGACACCGGGGAGCTGTTTTTT. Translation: CASSAGGWDTGELFF.

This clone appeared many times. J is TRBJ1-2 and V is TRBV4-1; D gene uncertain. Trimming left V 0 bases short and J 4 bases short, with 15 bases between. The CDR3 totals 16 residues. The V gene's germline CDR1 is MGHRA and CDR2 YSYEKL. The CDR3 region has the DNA TGCGCCAGCAGCCAAGATCGGAGGCGGCGGACCTATGGCTACACCTTC. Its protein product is CASSQDRRRRTYGYTF.

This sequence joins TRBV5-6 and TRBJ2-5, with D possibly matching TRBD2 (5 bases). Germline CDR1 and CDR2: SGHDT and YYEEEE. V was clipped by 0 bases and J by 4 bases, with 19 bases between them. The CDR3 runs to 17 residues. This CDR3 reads CASSLAGVGGTGETQYF. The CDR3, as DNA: TGTGCCAGCAGCTTGGCCGGGGTGGGCGGAACGGGAGAGACCCAGTACTTC.

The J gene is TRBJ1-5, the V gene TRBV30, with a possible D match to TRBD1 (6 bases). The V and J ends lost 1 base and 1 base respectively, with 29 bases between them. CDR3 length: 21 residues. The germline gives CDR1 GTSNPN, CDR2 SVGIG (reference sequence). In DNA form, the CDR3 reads TGTGCCTGGAGTGCCGCAGCTACGGACAGATGGTCCCTGAGAAGCAATCAGCCCCAGCATTTT. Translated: CAWSAAATDRWSLRSNQPQHF.

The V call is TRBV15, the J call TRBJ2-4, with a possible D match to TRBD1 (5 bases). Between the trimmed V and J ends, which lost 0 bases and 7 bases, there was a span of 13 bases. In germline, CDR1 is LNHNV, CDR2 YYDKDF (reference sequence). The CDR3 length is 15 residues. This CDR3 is CATSRDPQNRNIQYF. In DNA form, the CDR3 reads TGTGCCACCAGCAGAGATCCCCAAAACAGGAACATTCAGTACTTC.

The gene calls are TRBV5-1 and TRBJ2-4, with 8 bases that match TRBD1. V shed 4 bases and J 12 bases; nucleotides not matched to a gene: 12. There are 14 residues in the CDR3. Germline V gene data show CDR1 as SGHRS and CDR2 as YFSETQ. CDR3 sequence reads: CASSPNPGGQAQYF. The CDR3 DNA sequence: TGCGCCAGCAGCCCTAACCCCGGGGGACAGGCTCAGTACTTC.

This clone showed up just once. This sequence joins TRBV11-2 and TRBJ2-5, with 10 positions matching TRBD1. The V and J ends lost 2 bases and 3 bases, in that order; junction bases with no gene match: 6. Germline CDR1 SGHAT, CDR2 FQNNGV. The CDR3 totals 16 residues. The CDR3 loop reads CASSLRIGQGEETQYF. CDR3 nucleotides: TGTGCCAGCAGCTTAAGAATAGGACAGGGGGAAGAGACCCAGTACTTC.